The clone carrying this T cell receptor beta chain has more than one count but fewer than ten. MiXCR was run by TCRdb on the 5' RACE reads, yielding one entry per CDR3 protein. The table records about 5,200 distinct CDR3 sequences, over 70% of them present only once. The CDR3 sequence is 14 residues long. V lost 3 bases and J 5 bases, leaving 13 bases between the germline ends. The origin of this receptor is a female donor with breast cancer. The rearrangement links TRBV12-3 or TRBV12-4 to TRBJ2-5; D ambiguous. The sequencing sample was made of naive CD4+ T cells sorted from blood. Noted subset: naive CD4+ T cells, CD4+CD45RA+CD25-. DNA for the CDR3: TGTGCCAGCAGTTTCCAGGCTAGTTGGGAGACCCAGTACTTC. It yields the protein CASSFQASWETQYF.